The next 4 T cell receptor beta chains were all read from a single sample in a study of CD4 T cells in relation to SARS-CoV-2 and coronaviruses. Unexposed donor CD4+ T cells date from 2011-2018, before the COVID-19 pandemic. Assay: immunoSEQ multiplex PCR; the TCRdb copy retains only in-frame clones and omits some. Among about 68,000 clones listed, approximately 95% were seen once. Input material: naive CD4+ T cells from PBMCs. The subset: naive CD4+ T cells isolated by negative enrichment. The receptors stem from a human donor in good health.

The J gene is TRBJ2-1, the V gene TRBV5-1, with no clear D. Trimming removed 4 bases at V and 1 base at J, with 9 bases between. Germline CDR1 SGHRS, CDR2 YFSETQ. The CDR3 contains 14 residues. The CDR3 coding sequence is TGCGCCAGCAGCGCTGACACGTCCTACAATGAGCAGTTCTTC. The encoded protein is CASSADTSYNEQFF.

The chain joins TRBV18 to TRBJ1-2, with a tentative D call TRBD1 (5 bases). Trimming cost V 1 base and J 0 bases, with 12 bases left between them. CDR3 length: 16 amino acids. Germline V gene lookup returns CDR1 KGHSH and CDR2 LQKENI. CDR3 DNA sequence: TGTGCCAGCTCACCACGGGGGACCGCTGCTAACTATGGCTACACCTTC. This gives the protein CASSPRGTAANYGYTF. The full variable domain, completed using reference TRBV18 and TRBJ1-2, is NAGVMQNPRHLVRRRGQEARLRCSPMKGHSHVYWYRQLPEEGLKFMVYLQKENIIDESGMPKERFSAEFPKEGPSILRIQQVVRGDSAAYFCASSPRGTAANYGYTFGSGTRLTVV.

The chain recombines TRBV5-1 with TRBJ2-2; tentatively, D is TRBD2 (6 bases). Germline-derived CDR1 and CDR2 are SGHRS and YFSETQ. V was clipped by 5 bases and J by 4 bases, with 12 bases between them. This CDR3 is 14 amino acids long. The CDR3 region has the DNA TGCGCCAGCAGTACGGGGGAGGTCACCGGGGAGCTGTTTTTT. Its protein is CASSTGEVTGELFF. The variable domain in full, completed from reference TRBV5-1 and TRBJ2-2, reads KAGVTQTPRYLIKTRGQQVTLSCSPISGHRSVSWYQQTPGQGLQFLFEYFSETQRNKGNFPGRFSGRQFSNSRSEMNVSTLELGDSALYLCASSTGEVTGELFFGEGSRLTVL.

The count of this clone is one. This chain links TRBV6-5 with TRBJ1-2, with D uncertain. This CDR3 is 12 amino acids long. Germline lookup yields CDR1 MNHEY and CDR2 SVGAGI. Trimming shortened V by 6 bases and J by 8 bases, and 13 bases separated the two germline ends. Written as DNA, the CDR3 is TGTGCCAGCAGCGTCGGTCTATACGGCTACACCTTC. This encodes CASSVGLYGYTF.